This entry lists 19 T cell receptor beta chains sequenced from one sample in a study of blood T cell repertoires in COVID-19. Sequencing used immunoSEQ multiplex PCR; TCRdb keeps in-frame clones, though not all of them. Of roughly 250,000 clones listed, approximately 81% were seen once; the top ten hold 2.5% to 3.5%. Source material: peripheral blood. These receptors were obtained from a woman aged 60 to 75 with active or convalescent COVID-19.

J is TRBJ2-7 and V is TRBV5-4, with 9 positions matching TRBD1. With 4 bases clipped from V and 3 bases from J, the junction kept 5 bases outside the gene matches. This CDR3 comprises 14 residues. Per the germline V gene, CDR1 is SGHNT and CDR2 is YYREEE (reference sequence). The CDR3 DNA follows: TGTGCCAGCAGCCCCCGGGACAGGGTCTACGAGCAGTACTTC. It specifies CASSPRDRVYEQYF.

This chain uses TRBV7-6 with TRBJ1-1; TRBD1 aligns across 9 bases. This CDR3 comprises 14 residues. Per germline, CDR1 SGHVS and CDR2 FNYEAQ. Trimming at V came to 5 bases and at J to 5 bases, leaving 6 bases not matched to a gene. This CDR3 is CASSLQGARTEAFF. The CDR3, as DNA: TGTGCCAGCAGCCTACAGGGGGCGAGGACTGAAGCTTTCTTT.

This rearrangement joins TRBV5-1 to TRBJ1-5, with a tentative D call TRBD1 (5 bases). CDR1 is SGHRS and CDR2 is YFSETQ in the germline V gene. This CDR3 is 13 amino acids long. V dropped 4 bases and J dropped 4 bases, with 9 bases sitting between them. DNA for the CDR3: TGCGCCAGCAGCAATGACAGAAATCAGCCCCAGCATTTT. Amino acid sequence: CASSNDRNQPQHF.

This rearrangement joins TRBV18 to TRBJ1-2, with 9 bases matching TRBD1. This CDR3 spans 14 amino acids. Germline V gene lookup returns CDR1 KGHSH and CDR2 LQKENI. The trim removed 3 bases at V and 7 bases at J, leaving 6 bases unmatched. The CDR3 sequence is CASSPRQGEGGYTF. The CDR3 bases are TGTGCCAGCTCACCGCGACAGGGGGAAGGTGGCTACACCTTC.

The V and J genes are TRBV5-4 and TRBJ1-1; 8 nucleotides match TRBD1. The germline gives CDR1 SGHNT, CDR2 YYREEE (reference sequence). The CDR3 consists of 15 residues. J lost 0 bases, V lost 3 bases, and 4 bases had no gene match. In DNA, the CDR3 is TGTGCCAGCAGCTCCCCGACAGGGGTGAACACTGAAGCTTTCTTT. It encodes CASSSPTGVNTEAFF.

The chain recombines TRBV25-1 with TRBJ1-2; D perhaps matches TRBD1 (6 bases). Trimming pared 3 bases from V and 5 bases from J, leaving 13 bases between. The CDR3 contains 14 residues. The germline V gene encodes CDR1 MGHDK and CDR2 SYGVNS. Here the CDR3 reads CASSDPGQNYGYTF. In nucleotides, the CDR3 is TGTGCCAGCAGTGACCCTGGACAGAATTATGGCTACACCTTC.

This clone was recorded only once. The V gene is TRBV5-1, the J gene TRBJ2-5, with a weak D call TRBD1 (5 bases). This CDR3 is built from 13 residues. Germline CDR1 reads SGHRS; CDR2 reads YFSETQ. V gave up 4 bases and J gave up 5 bases, with 12 bases separating them. The CDR3 nucleotides read TGCGCCAGCAGCCGACAGTCCGAGGAGACCCAGTACTTC. Protein: CASSRQSEETQYF.

The V call is TRBV6-5, the J call TRBJ1-4; D might be TRBD1 (6 bases). The CDR3 loop spans 12 amino acids. V was trimmed by 8 bases and J by 5 bases, leaving 9 bases between them. Germline V gene data show CDR1 as MNHEY and CDR2 as SVGAGI. CDR3 DNA sequence: TGTGCCAGCGGACAGTGGAATGAAAAACTGTTTTTT. Protein: CASGQWNEKLFF.

The rearrangement joins TRBV6-6 to TRBJ2-7, with TRBD1 as a possible D gene (5 bases). Trimming shortened V by 6 bases and J by 4 bases, and 13 bases separated the two germline ends. The CDR3 spans 13 residues. Germline V lookup: CDR1 MNHNY, CDR2 SVGAGI (reference sequence). The CDR3 is CASRRTGYYEQYF. DNA of the CDR3: TGTGCCAGCAGGAGAACAGGATATTACGAGCAGTACTTC.

The chain couples TRBV3-1 (or the pseudogene TRBV3-2) to TRBJ2-3, with 8 positions matching TRBD2. The CDR3 is 24 amino acids. V shed 0 bases, J shed 0 bases, and the junction held 26 bases outside the gene matches. Germline CDR1 reads LGHDT; CDR2 reads YNNKEL (reference sequence). This CDR3 is CASSQDLSPRSGRSGGTSTDTQYF. The CDR3 DNA sequence: TGTGCCAGCAGCCAAGACCTCAGCCCTCGTTCAGGTAGGTCGGGGGGGACTAGCACAGATACGCAGTATTTT.

The CDR3 bases are TGTGCCAGCAGCCACTCCAGGCAAGGGGCCCAGCATTTT. Protein product: CASSHSRQGAQHF. The gene calls are TRBV3-1 (or the pseudogene TRBV3-2) and TRBJ1-5; D may be TRBD1 (5 bases). CDR3 size: 13 residues. The germline V gene has CDR1 LGHDT and CDR2 YNNKEL (reference sequence). The V and J ends lost 3 bases and 11 bases respectively, with 14 bases between them.

A few counts support this clone. This chain uses TRBV9 with TRBJ2-1; tentative D call: TRBD2 (5 bases). V lost 3 bases to trimming and J lost 3 bases, with 13 bases between them. There are 15 residues in the CDR3. The germline V gene encodes CDR1 SGDLS and CDR2 YYNGEE. CDR3 protein: CASSADPTSYNEQFF. The DNA of the CDR3 is TGTGCCAGCAGCGCGGACCCCACTAGCTACAATGAGCAGTTCTTC.

The rearrangement joins TRBV27 to TRBJ1-1, with D possibly TRBD1 on 5 matching bases. The CDR3 extends over 15 amino acids. Germline V gives CDR1 MNHEY, CDR2 SMNVEV (reference sequence). Trimming stripped 1 base from V and 4 bases from J, with 13 bases between. CDR3 DNA sequence: TGTGCCAGCAGTTTATTGGCCGGACACGGCACTGAAGCTTTCTTT. This translates into CASSLLAGHGTEAFF.

The chain links TRBV3-1 (or the pseudogene TRBV3-2) to TRBJ2-1, with TRBD2 matching 11 bases. After removal of 3 bases from V and 3 bases from J, the junction contained 13 bases not matched to a gene. Per the germline V gene, CDR1 is LGHDT and CDR2 is YNNKEL (reference sequence). The CDR3 sequence is 19 residues long. CDR3 loop: CASSQTLAGGTSGYNEQFF. CDR3 in DNA: TGTGCCAGCAGCCAGACTCTAGCGGGGGGTACTTCTGGCTACAATGAGCAGTTCTTC.

The J gene is TRBJ1-1, the V gene TRBV6-5; 7 bases are a match to TRBD1. V lost 8 bases, J lost 5 bases, and 11 bases stayed unmatched. The CDR3 is made up of 14 amino acids. The germline CDR1 and CDR2 sequences are MNHEY and SVGAGI. The CDR3 sequence: CASASRQGGTEAFF. CDR3 coding DNA: TGTGCCAGCGCGAGCAGACAGGGCGGGACTGAAGCTTTCTTT.

V usage is TRBV19 and J usage is TRBJ2-7; 7 nucleotides agree with TRBD2. Trimming cost V 5 bases and J 8 bases; bases outside gene matches: 12. The CDR3 is made up of 14 amino acids. Germline values: CDR1 LNHDA, CDR2 SQIVND (reference sequence). This chain's CDR3 is CASSQEAGVAKQYF. CDR3 in DNA: TGTGCCAGTAGTCAGGAGGCGGGGGTGGCAAAGCAGTACTTC.

This chain joins TRBV5-1 and TRBJ2-5, with a weak D call TRBD2 (5 bases). Trimming left V 0 bases short and J 2 bases short, with 11 bases between. Germline CDR1 reads SGHRS; CDR2 reads YFSETQ. This CDR3 contains 15 residues. CDR3 nucleotides: TGCGCCAGCAGCTTGGTTCCAGGAGGACAAGAGACCCAGTACTTC. Its translation is CASSLVPGGQETQYF.

The J gene is TRBJ2-7, the V gene TRBV27, with a tentative D call TRBD2 (7 bases). There are 17 residues in the CDR3. Germline CDR1 reads MNHEY; CDR2 reads SMNVEV (reference sequence). Trimming removed 4 bases at V and 4 bases at J, with 23 bases between. The CDR3 loop is CASSSRAGAQGFYEQYF. CDR3 DNA sequence: TGTGCCAGCAGTTCCAGGGCGGGGGCGCAGGGTTTTTACGAGCAGTACTTC.

As concerns this clone: Germline is not matched at one junction end, which may reflect a read error. The chain joins TRBV5-6 to TRBJ2-5; D is possibly TRBD1 (6 bases). CDR1 and CDR2 (germline): SGHDT, YYEEEE. The CDR3 is made up of 11 amino acids. This CDR3 reads CASSLGAPQYF. The CDR3 DNA sequence: TGTGCCAGCAGTTTGGGGGCCCCCCAGTACTTC.